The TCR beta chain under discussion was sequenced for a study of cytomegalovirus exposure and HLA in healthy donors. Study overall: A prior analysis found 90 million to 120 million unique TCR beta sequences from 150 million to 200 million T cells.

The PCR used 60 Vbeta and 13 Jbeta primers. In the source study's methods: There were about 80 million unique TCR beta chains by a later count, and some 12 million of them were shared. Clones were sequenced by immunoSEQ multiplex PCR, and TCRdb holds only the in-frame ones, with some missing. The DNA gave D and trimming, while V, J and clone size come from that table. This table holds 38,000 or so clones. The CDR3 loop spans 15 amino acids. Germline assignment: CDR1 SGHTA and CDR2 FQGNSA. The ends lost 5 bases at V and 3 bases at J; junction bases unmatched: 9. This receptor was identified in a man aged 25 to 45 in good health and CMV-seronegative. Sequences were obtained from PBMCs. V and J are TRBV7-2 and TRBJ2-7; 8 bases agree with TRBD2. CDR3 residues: CASSRSGGSIYEQYF. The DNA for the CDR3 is TGTGCCAGCAGCCGCTCGGGGGGGAGCATCTACGAGCAGTACTTC.